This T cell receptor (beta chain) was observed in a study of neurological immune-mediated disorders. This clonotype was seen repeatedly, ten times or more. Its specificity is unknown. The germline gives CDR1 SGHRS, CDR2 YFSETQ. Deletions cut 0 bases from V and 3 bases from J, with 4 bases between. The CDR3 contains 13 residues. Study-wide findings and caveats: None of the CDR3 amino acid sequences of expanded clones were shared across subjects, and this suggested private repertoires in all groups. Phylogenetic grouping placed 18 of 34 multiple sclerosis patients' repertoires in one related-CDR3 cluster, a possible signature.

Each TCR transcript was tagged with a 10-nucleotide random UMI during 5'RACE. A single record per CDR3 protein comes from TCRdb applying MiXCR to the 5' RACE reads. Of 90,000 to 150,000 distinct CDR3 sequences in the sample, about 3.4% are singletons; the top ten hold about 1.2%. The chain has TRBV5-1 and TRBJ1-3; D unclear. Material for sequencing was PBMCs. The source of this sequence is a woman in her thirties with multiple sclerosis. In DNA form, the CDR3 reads TGCGCCAGCAGCTTGGTTTTTGGAAACACCATATATTTT. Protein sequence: CASSLVFGNTIYF.